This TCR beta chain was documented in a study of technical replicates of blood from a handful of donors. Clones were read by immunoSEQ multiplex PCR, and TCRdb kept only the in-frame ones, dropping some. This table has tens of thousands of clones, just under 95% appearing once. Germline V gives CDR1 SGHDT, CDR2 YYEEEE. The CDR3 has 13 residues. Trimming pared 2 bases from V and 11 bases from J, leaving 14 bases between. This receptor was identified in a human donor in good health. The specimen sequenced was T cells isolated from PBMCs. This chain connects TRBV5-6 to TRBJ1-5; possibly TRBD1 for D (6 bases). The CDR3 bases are TGTGCCAGCAGCTTAGGGGGTAGTCGAGCCCAGCATTTT. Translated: CASSLGGSRAQHF.